Each of the 30 T cell receptor beta chains below was sequenced from the same sample in a study of a mutant IDH1 vaccine in newly diagnosed glioma. These receptors have no known antigen. Assay used: immunoSEQ multiplex PCR; TCRdb lists only in-frame clones, some missing. The data show 88,000 or so clones, about 82% seen once. As to time point: week 23, last vaccination. All doses held 300 ug of mutant IDH1 20-mer peptide, with topical imiquimod. The specimen was PBMCs, collected from a glioma patient whose treatment included an IDH1 peptide vaccine. The receptors shown here come from a man aged 30 to 45 with glioma. Some clones in this sample may be carry-over from other donors' samples.

The V gene is TRBV7-9, the J gene TRBJ2-7; D unclear. V was clipped by 1 base and J by 1 base, with 8 bases between them. CDR1 is SEHNR and CDR2 is FQNEAQ in the germline V gene (reference sequence). The CDR3 is 14 amino acids. The chain's CDR3 is CASSLGSRSYEQYF. The CDR3 DNA reads TGTGCCAGCAGCTTAGGTAGTAGATCCTACGAGCAGTACTTC.

The chain joins TRBV28 to TRBJ2-5, with D uncertain. The germline V and J ends were trimmed by 5 bases and 3 bases, with 10 bases remaining between them. In germline, CDR1 is MDHEN, CDR2 SYDVKM. CDR3 size: 13 residues. The CDR3 reads CASSQHSEETQYF. Written as DNA, the CDR3 is TGTGCCAGCAGTCAACACTCAGAAGAGACCCAGTACTTC.

The chain has TRBV9 and TRBJ2-1, with TRBD2 as a possible D gene (6 bases). The V gene lost 4 bases and the J gene lost 3 bases, with 11 bases spanning the gap. This CDR3 comprises 14 residues. Germline CDR1 is SGDLS and CDR2 is YYNGEE. This CDR3 is CASSRGDYYNEQFF. The CDR3 DNA is TGTGCCAGCAGCCGCGGGGATTACTACAATGAGCAGTTCTTC.

The V gene is TRBV27, the J gene TRBJ1-5; the D gene is possibly TRBD1 (5 bases). CDR1 and CDR2 from the germline V gene are MNHEY and SMNVEV (reference sequence). The CDR3 consists of 14 residues. The V end lost 3 bases, the J end lost 7 bases, and 13 bases lay between the germline ends. CDR3 region: CASSLVGGRQPQHF. The CDR3 region has the DNA TGTGCCAGCAGTTTGGTGGGGGGTCGGCAGCCCCAGCATTTT.

There are a few counts of this clone. The gene calls are TRBV2 and TRBJ2-1; D remains ambiguous. CDR1 and CDR2 (germline): SNHLY, FYNNEI. The CDR3 spans 11 residues. V lost 0 bases and J lost 15, with 9 bases in between. CDR3: CASSEAVLGFF. Written as DNA, the CDR3 is TGTGCCAGCAGTGAAGCGGTACTGGGGTTCTTC.

The chain recombines TRBV6-6 with TRBJ2-3; D unclear. This CDR3 comprises 13 residues. CDR1 is MNHNY, CDR2 SVGAGI, per germline (reference sequence). V lost 5 bases and J lost 6, with 12 bases in between. DNA of the CDR3: TGTGCCAGCAGTGCCCTCCTGAGGGATACGCAGTATTTT. Translation: CASSALLRDTQYF.

V is TRBV2 and J is TRBJ2-3, with D unclear. Per germline, CDR1 SNHLY and CDR2 FYNNEI. The ends were cut back, 3 bases at V and 8 bases at J, with 9 bases in the middle. The CDR3 totals 12 residues. For the CDR3, the DNA is TGTGCCAGCAGTGACTCTTGGGGTACGCAGTATTTT. Residues: CASSDSWGTQYF.

The genes are TRBV28 and TRBJ1-1, with 7 bases matching TRBD1. Losses at the gene ends were 10 bases for V and 3 bases for J; bases not matched to a gene: 5. Germline-derived CDR1 and CDR2 are MDHEN and SYDVKM. The CDR3 has 12 residues. The CDR3 region is CATLQGDTEAFF. The CDR3 DNA reads as TGTGCCACGCTTCAGGGGGACACTGAAGCTTTCTTT.

The gene calls are TRBV30 and TRBJ2-5, with D unclear. The germline gives CDR1 GTSNPN, CDR2 SVGIG (reference sequence). The length of the CDR3 is 13 residues. V lost 5 bases to trimming and J lost 4 bases, with 14 bases between them. The CDR3 bases are TGTGCCTGGGGGTGGTCGCTGGGAGAGACCCAGTACTTC. Translation: CAWGWSLGETQYF.

The chain has TRBV27 and TRBJ1-1; 9 bases align to TRBD1. The CDR3 runs 14 residues. Trimming cost V 6 bases and J 4 bases; bases outside gene matches: 6. CDR1 MNHEY and CDR2 SMNVEV come from the germline V gene (reference sequence). The CDR3 sequence: CASRRTGDGTEAFF. The CDR3 DNA sequence: TGTGCCAGCAGGCGGACAGGGGACGGCACTGAAGCTTTCTTT.

The V and J genes are TRBV9 and TRBJ2-1, with D perhaps matching TRBD2 (5 bases). The CDR3 spans 15 residues. Germline V CDR1 and CDR2: SGDLS, YYNGEE. V was clipped by 0 bases and J by 0 bases, with 7 bases between them. CDR3 protein: CASSVVGSSYNEQFF. As DNA, the CDR3 is TGTGCCAGCAGCGTAGTAGGGAGCTCCTACAATGAGCAGTTCTTC.

The rearrangement links TRBV19 to TRBJ1-2; D is perhaps TRBD1 (5 bases). The CDR3 has 12 amino acids. V dropped 7 bases and J dropped 4 bases, with 10 bases sitting between them. Germline V gives CDR1 LNHDA, CDR2 SQIVND (reference sequence). The CDR3: CASKTGLYGYTF. The CDR3 DNA reads TGTGCCAGTAAAACAGGTCTCTATGGCTACACCTTC.

The chain has TRBV19 and TRBJ2-7; maybe TRBD1 (5 bases). The V gene's germline CDR1 is LNHDA and CDR2 SQIVND (reference sequence). Trimming shortened V by 4 bases and J by 5 bases, and 12 bases separated the two germline ends. The CDR3 loop spans 13 amino acids. The CDR3 DNA follows: TGTGCCAGTAGTAGGGGCAGGGATGACGAGCAGTACTTC. Its protein product is CASSRGRDDEQYF.

The V and J genes are TRBV21-1 and TRBJ1-5. TRBV21-1 is a pseudogene. CDR3 length: 14 residues. Here the CDR3 DNA reads TGTGCCAGCAGCAACGAGCGGGGCAATCAGCCCCAGCATTTT. Translating it yields CASSNERGNQPQHF.

The J gene is TRBJ2-1, the V gene TRBV29-1, with 10 nucleotides matching TRBD2. The CDR3 covers 18 residues. The V gene end was trimmed by 4 bases and the J gene end by 4 bases; junction bases not matched to a gene: 16. The germline gives CDR1 SQVTM, CDR2 ANQGSEA. Written as DNA, the CDR3 is TGCAGCGTTGTCCCCATAGCGGGGGGCCCTCACCTTTACAATGAGCAGTTCTTC. This translates into CSVVPIAGGPHLYNEQFF.

The gene calls are TRBV27 and TRBJ2-1, with TRBD2 matching over 9 bases. CDR3 length: 14 amino acids. Unmatched junction bases numbered 1, after V lost 3 bases and J lost 4 bases. Germline V gene sequence: CDR1 MNHEY, CDR2 SMNVEV (reference sequence). The CDR3: CASSLAGGYNEQFF. CDR3 nucleotide sequence: TGTGCCAGCAGTTTGGCGGGAGGGTACAATGAGCAGTTCTTC.

The chain combines TRBV6-6 with TRBJ1-2; 8 bases map to TRBD1. V dropped 6 bases and J dropped 4; count of bases not matched to a gene: 4. The CDR3 totals 13 residues. Germline V gives CDR1 MNHNY, CDR2 SVGAGI (reference sequence). CDR3 residues: CASSPDRGYGYTF. CDR3 in DNA: TGTGCCAGCAGCCCCGACAGGGGCTATGGCTACACCTTC.

V usage is TRBV9 and J usage is TRBJ2-3, with 9 positions matching TRBD2. CDR3 length: 15 amino acids. The germline V gene encodes CDR1 SGDLS and CDR2 YYNGEE. V gave up 6 bases and J gave up 8 bases; unmatched junction bases: 13. Here the CDR3 reads CASTPSGGYQGTQYF. The CDR3 DNA follows: TGTGCCAGCACCCCCAGCGGGGGGTATCAAGGTACGCAGTATTTT.

This clone was observed a single time. J is TRBJ2-1 and V is TRBV6-1; D might be TRBD2 (5 bases). Germline CDR1 is MNHNS and CDR2 is SASEGT. CDR3 length equals 15 residues. With 4 bases removed from V and 0 bases from J, the gap between germline ends came to 10 bases. The CDR3 spells CASSGTVFSYNEQFF. As DNA, the CDR3 is TGTGCCAGCAGTGGGACTGTATTCTCCTACAATGAGCAGTTCTTC.

The rearrangement links TRBV2 to TRBJ1-2; D call uncertain. Germline V gene lookup returns CDR1 SNHLY and CDR2 FYNNEI. The V and J ends lost 0 bases and 4 bases respectively, with 15 bases between them. The CDR3 consists of 16 residues. CDR3 nucleotides: TGTGCCAGCAGTGAAGCGCTTCAGGTCGGAACCTATGGCTACACCTTC. Its protein is CASSEALQVGTYGYTF.

The rearrangement joins TRBV19 to TRBJ2-2; D might be TRBD1 (5 bases). Trimming cost V 2 bases and J 4 bases, with 8 bases left between them. The CDR3 runs to 14 residues. Looked up from germline, CDR1 is LNHDA and CDR2 is SQIVND (reference sequence). CDR3 sequence (DNA): TGTGCCAGTAGTATAACAGGTAGCACCGGGGAGCTGTTTTTT. Amino acids: CASSITGSTGELFF.

V and J are TRBV7-6 and TRBJ2-5; D is ambiguous. The V gene's germline CDR1 is SGHVS and CDR2 FNYEAQ. The CDR3 loop spans 14 amino acids. V lost 3 bases, J lost 8 bases, and 16 bases lay in between. The CDR3 reads CASSLAMRYSTQYF. CDR3 sequence (DNA): TGTGCCAGCAGCTTGGCTATGCGTTATTCTACCCAGTACTTC.

The J gene is TRBJ1-1, the V gene TRBV10-3; the match to TRBD1 covers 11 bases. This CDR3 is built from 14 residues. CDR1 and CDR2 from the germline V gene are ENHRY and SYGVKD. V was clipped by 9 bases and J by 0 bases; unmatched bases: 3. CDR3 DNA: TGTGCCATAGGGACAGGGGGAATGAACACTGAAGCTTTCTTT. This gives the protein CAIGTGGMNTEAFF.

About this clone itself: The same CDR3 arises from other DNA sequences in this sample as well. The gene calls are TRBV9 and TRBJ1-1; no definite D call. The ends were cut back, 4 bases at V and 1 base at J, with 8 bases in the middle. The germline V gene has CDR1 SGDLS and CDR2 YYNGEE. The CDR3 is made up of 13 amino acids. CDR3 in DNA: TGTGCCAGCAGCACCCGACAGAACACTGAAGCTTTCTTT. It encodes CASSTRQNTEAFF. The full variable domain, its missing parts supplied by reference TRBV9 and TRBJ1-1, is DSGVTQTPKHLITATGQRVTLRCSPRSGDLSVYWYQQSLDQGLQFLIQYYNGEERAKGNILERFSAQQFPDLHSELNLSSLELGDSALYFCASSTRQNTEAFFGQGTRLTVV.

The chain is built from TRBV10-2 and TRBJ2-3; 12 positions match TRBD2. This CDR3 region has 12 residues. V lost 10 bases, J lost 8 bases, and 4 bases stayed unmatched. Per the germline V gene, CDR1 is WSHSY and CDR2 is SAAADI. The CDR3 reads CATLAGGFTQYF. Written as DNA, the CDR3 is TGCGCCACACTAGCGGGAGGTTTTACGCAGTATTTT.

The chain links TRBV10-3 to TRBJ2-2; 8 bases line up with TRBD1. Trimming took 7 bases from V and 0 from J; bases not matched to a gene: 10. Germline CDR1 and CDR2: ENHRY and SYGVKD. The CDR3 has 17 residues. Here the CDR3 reads CAINGQAQGANTGELFF. CDR3 DNA sequence: TGTGCCATCAACGGGCAGGCACAGGGGGCGAACACCGGGGAGCTGTTTTTT.

The chain carries TRBV2 and TRBJ2-3, with 12 bases aligning to TRBD2. V was clipped by 4 bases and J by 5 bases; unmatched bases: 7. Per the germline V gene, CDR1 is SNHLY and CDR2 is FYNNEI. This CDR3 has 16 amino acids. CDR3 coding DNA: TGTGCCAGCAGTGTTCGACTAGCGGGGGTGGTAGATACGCAGTATTTT. Protein: CASSVRLAGVVDTQYF. The full variable domain, with the rest looked up from reference TRBV2 and TRBJ2-3, is EPEVTQTPSHQVTQMGQEVILRCVPISNHLYFYWYRQILGQKVEFLVSFYNNEISEKSEIFDDQFSVERPDGSNFTLKIRSTKLEDSAMYFCASSVRLAGVVDTQYFGPGTRLTVL.

V and J are TRBV28 and TRBJ2-1; 12 nucleotides align to TRBD2. The CDR3 runs 14 residues. V dropped 3 bases and J dropped 6; count of bases not matched to a gene: 0. In germline, CDR1 is MDHEN, CDR2 SYDVKM. The CDR3 here is CASSLTSGSNEQFF. CDR3 sequence (DNA): TGTGCCAGCAGTTTGACTAGCGGGAGCAATGAGCAGTTCTTC.

The chain links TRBV5-1 to TRBJ2-5; D may be TRBD2 (6 bases). The CDR3 has 14 residues. Per the germline V gene, CDR1 is SGHRS and CDR2 is YFSETQ. V was cut by 2 bases and J by 5 bases, with 13 bases left in between. Written as DNA, the CDR3 is TGCGCCAGCAGCTTAATGGAGGGTGGGGAGACCCAGTACTTC. Translation: CASSLMEGGETQYF.

In its sample, this clone was seen a few times. The chain has TRBV28 and TRBJ1-5, with D perhaps matching TRBD1 (5 bases). This CDR3 is built from 14 residues. CDR1 and CDR2 from the germline V gene are MDHEN and SYDVKM. Trimming pared 4 bases from V and 4 bases from J, leaving 11 bases between. CDR3 sequence reads: CASSSGQGNQPQHF. In DNA, the CDR3 is TGTGCCAGCAGTTCAGGGCAGGGAAATCAGCCCCAGCATTTT.